This T cell receptor (beta chain) was captured in a study of T cells in Graves' hyperthyroidism and ophthalmopathy (dated 2019 in TCRdb). Background for the entire study: Peripheral blood samples were taken at initial diagnosis, before any treatment was given. According to the paper, TCR Vbeta CDR3 sequencing was carried out on 120 to 150 peripheral blood samples, which came from around 43 ophthalmopathy, 75 or so hyperthyroidism and some 17 progressor patients. The 100 or so discovery patients were randomly divided into training and test sets at a 7:3 ratio. In roughly six Graves' hyperthyroidism patients, the study also compared T-cell repertoires from thyroid tissue with T-cell repertoires from blood. To identify distinguishing TCR V-J signatures, a discovery cohort of about a hundred patients was used, comprising some 45 with Graves' ophthalmopathy and some 57 with stable Graves' hyperthyroidism. Once sampling was done, hyperthyroidism patients were given methimazole at a starting dose of 30 mg daily, whereas ophthalmopathy patients were given high-dose intravenous methylprednisolone. Prospective prediction of ophthalmopathy was tested in an independent validation cohort consisting of 18 to 20 hyperthyroidism patients and 17 patients who later progressed to ophthalmopathy.

The paper as a whole reports these results and caveats: No statistical method was used to set the sample size in advance, and investigators knew the group allocation. In validation, progression to ophthalmopathy was predicted by the model with nearly 71% sensitivity and roughly 72% specificity, a median of approximately 7.1 months before onset. A 13 V-J signature model separated ophthalmopathy from stable hyperthyroidism, with just over 85% sensitivity and roughly 81% specificity in cross-validation and 80%/75% in testing. Most expanded thyroid clonotypes (frequency above 0.001) were also detected in blood, a finding suggesting that blood repertoires may reflect thyroid immune responses.

Stable Graves' hyperthyroidism was defined as the absence of progression to ophthalmopathy over 18 months of follow-up. The hyperthyroidism patients were between 18 and 65 years old and newly diagnosed, with a disease duration of less than 2 months. Any patient with an uncontrolled infection, another autoimmune disease, pregnancy or lactation was excluded. Diagnoses relied on clinical symptoms, serum thyroxine and TRAb, thyroid ultrasound and orbital computed tomography. PBMCs were isolated from about 9.2 ml of fresh peripheral blood by Ficoll-Paque density gradient centrifugation. Total RNA was extracted using Trizol reagent, and RNA quality was assessed on an Agilent 2100 Bioanalyzer. CDR1 KGHSH and CDR2 LQKENI were looked up in the germline V gene. Cut back by 3 bases and 0 bases, the V and J ends lie 14 bases apart. Spanning cysteine to phenylalanine, the CDR3 consists of 16 amino acids. Only the CDR3 DNA stays, 48 bases, in frame from base 1.

The TCR beta CDR3 regions were amplified from RNA transcripts. The TCR CDR3 was subjected to a first round of RT-PCR using the HTBI primer set and the Qiagen OneStep RT-PCR kit. A second multiplex PCR round built the libraries, followed by size selection and purification. Paired-end sequencing of the libraries was performed with 100 bp reads on an Illumina HiSeq2000. On the authors' methods: Raw data were processed with SOAPnuke, discarding reads with adapters, uncalled bases, mean Phred below 15, or no exact constant-primer or identifier match. High-quality paired reads were merged with COPE v1.2.5, and unique nucleotide sequences were defined as clonotypes. MiTCR v1.1 was used to align clonotypes to the IMGT TRBV, TRBD and TRBJ reference segments. Only V-J combinations with frequency above 0.0001, covering 99% to 99.2% of repertoires, were analysed. A TCS score was defined as the ratio of F50 (clonal expansion) to E x V (chaos), with BLOSUM62-based TCRdist applied between CDR3 peptides within each V-J. Welch's t-statistics and random forest reduced 450 to 600 V-J features to 10 to 15, which were used in a naive Bayes classifier (R e1071). The public reads were run again by TCRdb, first through fastp at Q25 and then through MiXCR, and only productive beta chains were kept. Duplicate CDR3 protein sequences are folded into a single record with the most common DNA and genes. TCRdb assigned the V and J calls; the authors' analysis was not used. Counted in this sample were approximately 590,000 distinct CDR3 sequences; around 16% of them appeared once. Approximately 7.4% of the sample lies in the top ten.

This clonotype was observed at least ten times. Its antigen is unknown. No much larger clone is present one base from it, and per-base qualities are unavailable. This sequence originates from a woman in her 30s with Graves' hyperthyroidism. The rearrangement combines TRBV18 with TRBJ1-2, with TRBD1 tentatively as D gene (5 bases match). The sequenced sample consisted of blood. CDR3 region: CASSPLWDPANYGYTF. In nucleotide form, the sequence is TGTGCCAGCTCACCGCTTTGGGACCCCGCTAACTATGGCTACACCTTC.